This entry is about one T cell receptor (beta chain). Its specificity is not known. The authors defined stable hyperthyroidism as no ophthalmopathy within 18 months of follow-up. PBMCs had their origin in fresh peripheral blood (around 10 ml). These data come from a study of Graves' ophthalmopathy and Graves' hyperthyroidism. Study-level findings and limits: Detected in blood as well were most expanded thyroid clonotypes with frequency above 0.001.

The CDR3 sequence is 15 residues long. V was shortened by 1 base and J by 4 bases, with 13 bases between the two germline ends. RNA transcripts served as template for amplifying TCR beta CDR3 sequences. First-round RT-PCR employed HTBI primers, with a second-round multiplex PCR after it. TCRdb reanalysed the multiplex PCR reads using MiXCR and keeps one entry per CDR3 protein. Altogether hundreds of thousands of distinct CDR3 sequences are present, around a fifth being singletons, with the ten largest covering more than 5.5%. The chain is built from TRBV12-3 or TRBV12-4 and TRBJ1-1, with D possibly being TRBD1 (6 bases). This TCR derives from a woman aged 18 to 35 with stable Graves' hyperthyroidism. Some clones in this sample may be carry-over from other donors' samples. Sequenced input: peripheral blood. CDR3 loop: CASSLEWGQITEAFF. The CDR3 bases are TGTGCCAGCAGTTTAGAATGGGGGCAGATCACTGAAGCTTTCTTT.